These 7 T cell receptor beta chains originate from one sample sequenced in a study of T cell responses to AZD1222 COVID-19 vaccine. The table came from immunoSEQ multiplex PCR; TCRdb's copy has only in-frame clones and leaves some out. The table lists about 170,000 clones, roughly 87% of them singletons. This specimen consisted of peripheral blood, obtained 28 days after the second AZD1222 dose. These receptors were obtained from an adult who received the AZD1222 COVID-19 vaccine.

The chain carries TRBV19 and TRBJ1-2; the D gene is possibly TRBD1 (5 bases). This CDR3 region has 15 residues. Germline loops: CDR1 LNHDA, CDR2 SQIVND (reference sequence). V dropped 5 bases and J dropped 1 base, with 14 bases sitting between them. The CDR3 here is CASSYRLTHNYGYTF. For the CDR3, the DNA is TGTGCCAGTAGTTACAGGCTTACACATAACTATGGCTACACCTTC.

This chain connects TRBV6-5 to TRBJ1-2; TRBD1 matches at 10 bases. Per germline, CDR1 MNHEY and CDR2 SVGAGI. Losses at the gene ends were 5 bases for V and 3 bases for J; bases not matched to a gene: 6. This CDR3 has 15 amino acids. The CDR3 region has the DNA TGTGCCAGCAGTAGTTGGGACAGGGGCGACTATGGCTACACCTTC. Amino acid sequence: CASSSWDRGDYGYTF.

The gene calls are TRBV7-4 and TRBJ1-4; D remains unclear. Germline CDR1 and CDR2: SGHVT and SQSDAQ. The V and J ends lost 4 bases and 4 bases respectively, with 13 bases between them. CDR3 length equals 15 residues. The CDR3: CASSCHPGINEKLFF. CDR3 nucleotides: TGTGCCAGCAGCTGTCATCCGGGTATTAATGAAAAACTGTTTTTT.

The chain combines TRBV6-4 with TRBJ1-1; D remains ambiguous. Germline loops: CDR1 MRHNA, CDR2 SNTAGT. V was trimmed by 0 bases and J by 1 base, leaving 6 bases between them. The CDR3 has 14 amino acids. DNA of the CDR3: TGTGCCAGCAGTGACTCGCGCAGGAACACTGAAGCTTTCTTT. This codes for CASSDSRRNTEAFF.

This sequence joins TRBV12-3 or TRBV12-4 and TRBJ2-1; D is uncertain. There are 13 residues in the CDR3. Trimming removed 3 bases from V and 5 bases from J, with 8 bases in between. The CDR3 region is CASSLYSHNEQFF. The CDR3 nucleotides read TGTGCCAGCAGTTTGTACAGCCACAATGAGCAGTTCTTC.

The chain joins TRBV5-1 to TRBJ1-2; D not certain. The CDR3 totals 13 residues. Germline CDR1 is SGHRS and CDR2 is YFSETQ. Trimming pared 3 bases from V and 2 bases from J, leaving 8 bases between. CDR3 bases: TGCGCCAGCAGCTATGACCGAAACTATGGCTACACCTTC. The encoded protein is CASSYDRNYGYTF.

V and J are TRBV5-1 and TRBJ2-1; TRBD2 aligns across 10 bases. V shed 5 bases and J 4 bases; nucleotides not matched to a gene: 9. The length of the CDR3 is 16 residues. Germline V gene data show CDR1 as SGHRS and CDR2 as YFSETQ. CDR3 sequence: CASRPISGGPYNEQFF. CDR3 sequence (DNA): TGCGCCAGCAGACCGATTAGCGGGGGGCCGTACAATGAGCAGTTCTTC. Full variable domain (remainder filled in from reference TRBV5-1 and TRBJ2-1): KAGVTQTPRYLIKTRGQQVTLSCSPISGHRSVSWYQQTPGQGLQFLFEYFSETQRNKGNFPGRFSGRQFSNSRSEMNVSTLELGDSALYLCASRPISGGPYNEQFFGPGTRLTVL.